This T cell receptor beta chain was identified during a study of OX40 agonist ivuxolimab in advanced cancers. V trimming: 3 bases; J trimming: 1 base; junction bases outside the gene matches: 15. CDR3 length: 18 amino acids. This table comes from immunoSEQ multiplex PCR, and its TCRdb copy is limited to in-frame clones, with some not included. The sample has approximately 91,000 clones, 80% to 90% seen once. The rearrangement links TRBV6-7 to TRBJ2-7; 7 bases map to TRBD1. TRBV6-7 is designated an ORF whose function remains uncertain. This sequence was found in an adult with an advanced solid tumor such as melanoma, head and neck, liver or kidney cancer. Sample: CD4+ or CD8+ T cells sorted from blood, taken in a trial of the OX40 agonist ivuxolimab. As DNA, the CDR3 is TGTGCCAGCAGTTATGGCCAGAACCGGACAGGAGATTCCTACGAGCAGTACTTC. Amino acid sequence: CASSYGQNRTGDSYEQYF.